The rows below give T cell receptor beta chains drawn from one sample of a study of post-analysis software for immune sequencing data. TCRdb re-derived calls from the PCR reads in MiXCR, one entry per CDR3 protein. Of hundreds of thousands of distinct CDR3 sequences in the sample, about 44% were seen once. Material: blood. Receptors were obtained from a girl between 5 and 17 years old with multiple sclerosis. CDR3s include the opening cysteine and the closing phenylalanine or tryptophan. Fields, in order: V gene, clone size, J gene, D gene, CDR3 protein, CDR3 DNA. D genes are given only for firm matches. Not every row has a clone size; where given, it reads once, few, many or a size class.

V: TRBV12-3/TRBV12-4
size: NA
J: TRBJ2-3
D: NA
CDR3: CASSLGVSDTQYF
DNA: TGTGCCAGCAGTTTAGGTGTTTCAGATACGCAGTATTTT

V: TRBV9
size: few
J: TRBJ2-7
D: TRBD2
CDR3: CASSLRASGHSYEQYF
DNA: TGTGCCAGCAGCCTCAGGGCTAGCGGGCACTCCTACGAGCAGTACTTC

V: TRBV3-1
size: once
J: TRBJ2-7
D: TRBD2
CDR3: CASSPLGSGGPSYEQYF
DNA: TGTGCCAGCAGCCCTCTGGGCTCGGGAGGGCCATCCTACGAGCAGTACTTC

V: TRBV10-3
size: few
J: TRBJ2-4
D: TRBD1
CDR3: CAISDPGRGTGPKNIQYF
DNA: TGTGCCATCAGTGACCCGGGTAGGGGGACAGGGCCCAAAAACATTCAGTACTTC

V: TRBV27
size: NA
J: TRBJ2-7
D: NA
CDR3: CASSSLGDHEQYF
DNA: TGTGCCAGCAGTTCCTTGGGCGACCACGAGCAGTACTTC

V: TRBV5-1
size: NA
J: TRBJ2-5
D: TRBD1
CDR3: CASSLEGDRAQETQYF
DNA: TGCGCCAGCAGCTTGGAAGGGGACAGGGCCCAAGAGACCCAGTACTTC

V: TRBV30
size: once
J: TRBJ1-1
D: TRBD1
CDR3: CAWTKQGAWTEAFF
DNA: TGTGCCTGGACGAAACAGGGGGCGTGGACTGAAGCTTTCTTT

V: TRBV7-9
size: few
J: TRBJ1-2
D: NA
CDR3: CASSPKWDGYTF
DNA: TGTGCCAGCAGTCCGAAATGGGATGGCTACACCTTC

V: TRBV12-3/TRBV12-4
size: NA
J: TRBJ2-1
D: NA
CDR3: CASETGGPISHNEQFF
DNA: TGTGCCAGCGAAACTGGAGGGCCGATTTCCCACAATGAGCAGTTCTTC

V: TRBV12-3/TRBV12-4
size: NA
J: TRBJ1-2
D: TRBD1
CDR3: CASGRQGGNHEGYTF
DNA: TGTGCCAGCGGGCGACAGGGAGGAAACCATGAGGGCTACACCTTC

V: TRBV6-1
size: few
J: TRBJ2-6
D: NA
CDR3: CASSDGPHLSGANVLTF
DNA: TGTGCCAGCAGTGACGGGCCCCACCTCTCTGGGGCCAACGTCCTGACTTTC

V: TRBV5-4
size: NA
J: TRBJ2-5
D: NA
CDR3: CASSFDSPRKETQYF
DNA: TGTGCCAGCAGCTTCGACTCGCCAAGAAAAGAGACCCAGTACTTC

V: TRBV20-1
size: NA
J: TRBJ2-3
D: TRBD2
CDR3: CSASRTSGADTQYF
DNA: TGCAGTGCTTCGAGGACTAGCGGGGCAGATACGCAGTATTTT

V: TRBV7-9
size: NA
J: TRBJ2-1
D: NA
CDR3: CASSRGTADNEQFF
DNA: TGTGCCAGCAGCCGCGGGACAGCAGACAATGAGCAGTTCTTC

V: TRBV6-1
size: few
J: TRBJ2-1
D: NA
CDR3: CASSEERGSNEQFF
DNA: TGTGCCAGCAGTGAAGAAAGAGGGTCCAATGAGCAGTTCTTC

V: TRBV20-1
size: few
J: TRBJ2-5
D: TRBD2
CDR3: CSADPGLGFQTQYF
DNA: TGCAGTGCGGATCCGGGACTAGGATTTCAGACCCAGTACTTC

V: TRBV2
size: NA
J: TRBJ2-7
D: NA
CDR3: CVSTGTPSYLEEQYF
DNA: TGTGTGTCCACAGGGACCCCTTCTTACTTGGAAGAGCAGTACTTC